The 8 T cell receptor beta chains below all came from one sample that was sequenced in a study of T-cell memory formation after mild COVID-19. Using its own MiXCR run on the 5' RACE reads, TCRdb lists one record per CDR3 protein. The data show about half a million distinct CDR3 sequences, roughly 18% seen once. The sequencing input was PBMCs or a T cell subset sorted from them (not recorded which). Receptor source: an adult woman who had mild COVID-19 (a few samples of this study predate the infection). Cell type and time point are not known.

The chain couples TRBV6-6 to TRBJ2-1; possibly TRBD2 for D (6 bases). Trimming took 4 bases from V and 0 from J, leaving 13 bases between them. Germline V CDR1 and CDR2: MNHNY, SVGAGI (reference sequence). The CDR3 has 16 amino acids. CDR3 sequence reads: CASSSQTSYSYNEQFF. In nucleotides, the CDR3 is TGTGCCAGCAGTTCACAGACTAGTTACTCCTACAATGAGCAGTTCTTC.

Of note for this clonotype: At one end the junction does not follow the germline gene, possibly because of a read error. This sequence joins TRBV2 and TRBJ2-7; D ambiguous. The CDR3 contains 11 residues. Germline CDR1 and CDR2: SNHLY and FYNNEI. The CDR3 loop reads CASSDLYEQDF. CDR3 sequence (DNA): TGTGCCAGCAGTGACCTCTACGAGCAGGACTTC.

The J gene is TRBJ1-1, the V gene TRBV13; D might be TRBD1 (6 bases). Trimming shortened V by 5 bases and J by 5 bases, and 12 bases separated the two germline ends. This CDR3 has 13 amino acids. CDR1 PRHDT and CDR2 FYEKMQ come from the germline V gene (reference sequence). For the CDR3, the DNA is TGTGCCAGCAGCAGAGACAGGAAAACTGAAGCTTTCTTT. Translating gives CASSRDRKTEAFF.

This clonotype was counted only a few times. V gene TRBV29-1 combines with J gene TRBJ2-1; TRBD1 is a possible D gene (7 bases). V lost 3 bases and J 3 bases, leaving 12 bases between the germline ends. Germline CDR1 is SQVTM and CDR2 is ANQGSEA. This CDR3 has 14 amino acids. The DNA for the CDR3 is TGCAGCGTTGATGGCGGGACAGACTACAATGAGCAGTTCTTC. It translates to CSVDGGTDYNEQFF.

This clonotype has more than one count but fewer than ten. This chain links TRBV5-1 with TRBJ1-1; D remains ambiguous. The CDR3 length is 13 residues. Germline V gives CDR1 SGHRS, CDR2 YFSETQ. The ends were cut back, 9 bases at V and 1 base at J, with 13 bases in the middle. The CDR3: CATRERGNTEAFF. The DNA for the CDR3 is TGCGCCACTCGGGAGAGAGGGAACACTGAAGCTTTCTTT.

This clonotype was found a few times. The chain links TRBV7-8 to TRBJ2-2, with 8 positions matching TRBD1. Germline V gene sequence: CDR1 SGHVS, CDR2 FQNEAQ. With 6 bases clipped from V and 4 bases from J, the junction kept 13 bases outside the gene matches. There are 17 residues in the CDR3. The CDR3 sequence is CASSIPRQGATTGELFF. As DNA, the CDR3 is TGTGCCAGCAGTATACCTCGGCAGGGGGCGACCACCGGGGAGCTGTTTTTT.

This clonotype was observed a handful of times. The chain links TRBV5-1 to TRBJ2-1; TRBD1 or TRBD2 may be the D gene (5 bases each). The CDR3 sequence is 17 residues long. CDR1 is SGHRS, CDR2 YFSETQ, per germline. Deletions cut 4 bases from V and 11 bases from J, with 28 bases between. CDR3 loop: CASSPLRDAVQNSKQFF. In nucleotides, the CDR3 is TGCGCCAGCAGCCCCCTCCGGGACGCGGTCCAAAACTCAAAGCAGTTCTTC. Supplemented by reference TRBV5-1 and TRBJ2-1, the full variable domain reads KAGVTQTPRYLIKTRGQQVTLSCSPISGHRSVSWYQQTPGQGLQFLFEYFSETQRNKGNFPGRFSGRQFSNSRSEMNVSTLELGDSALYLCASSPLRDAVQNSKQFFGPGTRLTVL.

This clonotype was counted between two and nine times. The chain uses TRBV30 and TRBJ2-7, with D unclear. The CDR3 contains 11 residues. The V gene lost 4 bases and the J gene lost 5 bases, with 9 bases spanning the gap. Germline V gene lookup returns CDR1 GTSNPN and CDR2 SVGIG (reference sequence). CDR3 in DNA: TGTGCCTGGACCCCAGGCCACGAGCAGTACTTC. Translation gives CAWTPGHEQYF.